These 29 T cell receptor beta chains originate from one sample sequenced in a study of T cell repertoires in ileal Crohn's disease. Profiled with immunoSEQ multiplex PCR; TCRdb holds only in-frame clones, not every one. The sample gives approximately 12,000 clones, 70% to 80% of which show up once; 3.5% to 5% is in the top ten. The sequencing sample was made of ileal tissue. The receptors here all came from an adult with Crohn's disease.

The sample holds a few counts of this clone. The chain has TRBV7-9 and TRBJ2-1; 9 bases align to TRBD2. The CDR3 sequence is 14 residues long. Germline CDR1 is SEHNR and CDR2 is FQNEAQ (reference sequence). J was trimmed by 9 bases and V by 8 bases; bases with no gene match: 11. CDR3 sequence: CASGHAGGGSEQFF. The CDR3 nucleotides read TGTGCCAGCGGACACGCGGGAGGGGGAAGTGAGCAGTTCTTC.

This sequence joins TRBV5-6 and TRBJ1-1, with no clear D. The CDR3 is made up of 11 amino acids. V lost 3 bases and J 4 bases, leaving 4 bases between the germline ends. Per germline, CDR1 SGHDT and CDR2 YYEEEE. The CDR3 nucleotides are TGTGCCAGCAGCTCCCGCACTGAAGCTTTCTTT. Encoded protein: CASSSRTEAFF.

The chain combines TRBV30 with TRBJ2-1; 9 bases line up with TRBD2. CDR3 length: 16 amino acids. V lost 2 bases to trimming and J lost 0 bases; unmatched junction nucleotides: 5. CDR1 and CDR2 (germline): GTSNPN, SVGIG (reference sequence). CDR3 bases: TGTGCCTGGAGTAGCCTAGCGGGGTTCTCCTACAATGAGCAGTTCTTC. As protein: CAWSSLAGFSYNEQFF.

The chain joins TRBV18 to TRBJ2-5; D may be TRBD2 (5 bases). V was clipped by 3 bases and J by 2 bases, with 10 bases between them. The CDR3 contains 14 residues. From germline, CDR1 is KGHSH and CDR2 LQKENI. This chain's CDR3 is CASSPPSGQETQYF. Written as DNA, the CDR3 is TGTGCCAGCTCACCTCCCTCGGGGCAAGAGACCCAGTACTTC.

This clone has only a few counts. This chain links TRBV19 with TRBJ2-4; 7 nucleotides line up with TRBD1. Trimming at V came to 3 bases and at J to 6 bases, leaving 2 bases not matched to a gene. Looked up from germline, CDR1 is LNHDA and CDR2 is SQIVND (reference sequence). CDR3 length equals 13 residues. In nucleotides, the CDR3 is TGTGCCAGTAGTATCCAGGGGGTAAACATTCAGTACTTC. It translates to CASSIQGVNIQYF.

J is TRBJ2-5 and V is TRBV7-9; 8 bases fit TRBD2. V trimming: 3 bases; J trimming: 3 bases; junction bases outside the gene matches: 6. The CDR3 is made up of 15 amino acids. Germline lookup yields CDR1 SEHNR and CDR2 FQNEAQ (reference sequence). The CDR3 sequence: CASSLASGSKETQYF. The CDR3 DNA sequence: TGTGCCAGCAGCTTGGCCAGCGGGAGTAAAGAGACCCAGTACTTC.

The chain employs TRBV7-8 and TRBJ2-7; 9 bases agree with TRBD1. Germline assignment: CDR1 SGHVS and CDR2 FQNEAQ. CDR3 size: 15 residues. With 2 bases clipped from V and 7 bases from J, the junction kept 9 bases outside the gene matches. Written as DNA, the CDR3 is TGTGCCAGCAGCTTATTCGACAGGGGGGTGGGGGAGCAGTACTTC. Protein sequence: CASSLFDRGVGEQYF.

This clone has just a few counts. V gene TRBV6-6 combines with J gene TRBJ1-5, with 8 nucleotides matching TRBD1. Per the germline V gene, CDR1 is MNHNY and CDR2 is SVGAGI (reference sequence). The CDR3 has 13 amino acids. The V gene end was trimmed by 7 bases and the J gene end by 7 bases; junction bases not matched to a gene: 6. Here the CDR3 reads CASNSDRAQPQHF. The CDR3 nucleotides read TGTGCCAGCAACTCGGACAGGGCCCAGCCCCAGCATTTT.

The chain couples TRBV6-1 to TRBJ1-4; D possibly corresponds to TRBD1 (6 bases). The CDR3 is made up of 14 amino acids. The germline V gene encodes CDR1 MNHNS and CDR2 SASEGT. Deletions cut 5 bases from V and 8 bases from J, with 15 bases between. CDR3 in DNA: TGTGCCAGCAGTAGACAGGAAGCTAGCGAAAAACTGTTTTTT. This gives the protein CASSRQEASEKLFF.

The chain combines TRBV7-9 with TRBJ2-1, with 11 bases fitting TRBD2. Germline CDR1 and CDR2: SEHNR and FQNEAQ (reference sequence). Losses at the gene ends were 2 bases for V and 4 bases for J; bases not matched to a gene: 4. This CDR3 comprises 16 residues. As DNA, the CDR3 is TGTGCCAGCAGCTTACGTTCTAGCGGGAGGTACAATGAGCAGTTCTTC. Amino acid sequence: CASSLRSSGRYNEQFF.

This clone was recorded a few times. The rearrangement joins TRBV29-1 to TRBJ2-1; D perhaps matches TRBD1 (6 bases). Trimming stripped 7 bases from V and 4 bases from J, with 23 bases between. The CDR3 contains 16 residues. CDR1 and CDR2 from the germline V gene are SQVTM and ANQGSEA. The CDR3 loop reads CSAPLPGRGDYNEQFF. The CDR3 DNA is TGCAGCGCCCCACTGCCCGGCAGGGGTGATTACAATGAGCAGTTCTTC.

This rearrangement joins TRBV10-3 to TRBJ1-4; maybe TRBD1 (6 bases). Germline V gene sequence: CDR1 ENHRY, CDR2 SYGVKD. V was cut by 10 bases and J by 8 bases, with 23 bases left in between. The CDR3 extends over 15 amino acids. The CDR3 DNA is TGTGCCAGCCGCCCAGGACAGTCTGGTTTAGAAAAACTGTTTTTT. It specifies CASRPGQSGLEKLFF.

This clone was recorded only once. This sequence joins TRBV4-1 and TRBJ2-1; TRBD2 matches 7 bases. The ends lost 3 bases at V and 8 bases at J; junction bases unmatched: 4. The CDR3 extends over 13 amino acids. In germline, CDR1 is MGHRA, CDR2 YSYEKL. Written as DNA, the CDR3 is TGCGCCAGCAGCCACTGGACTAGGGATGAGCAGTTCTTC. This translates into CASSHWTRDEQFF.

V and J are TRBV19 and TRBJ1-5; D possibly corresponds to TRBD1 (5 bases). The V gene's germline CDR1 is LNHDA and CDR2 SQIVND (reference sequence). The CDR3 spans 15 residues. Trimming pared 7 bases from V and 4 bases from J, leaving 17 bases between. CDR3 sequence: CASTPQMGQNQPQHF. The CDR3 DNA reads as TGTGCCAGTACACCCCAAATGGGGCAGAATCAGCCCCAGCATTTT. Supplemented by reference TRBV19 and TRBJ1-5, the full variable domain reads DGGITQSPKYLFRKEGQNVTLSCEQNLNHDAMYWYRQDPGQGLRLIYYSQIVNDFQKGDIAEGYSVSREKKESFPLTVTSAQKNPTAFYLCASTPQMGQNQPQHFGDGTRLSIL.

The gene calls are TRBV6-5 and TRBJ2-2, with a weak D call TRBD1 (6 bases). CDR3 length: 13 residues. V was shortened by 5 bases and J by 5 bases, with 9 bases between the two germline ends. Germline V gives CDR1 MNHEY, CDR2 SVGAGI. The CDR3 protein is CASSPQGTGELFF. CDR3 nucleotides: TGTGCCAGCAGTCCTCAGGGGACCGGGGAGCTGTTTTTT.

The J gene is TRBJ1-2, the V gene TRBV5-6, with 8 bases aligning to TRBD1. This CDR3 region has 15 residues. CDR1 and CDR2 from the germline V gene are SGHDT and YYEEEE. V lost 2 bases and J lost 1; bases outside the gene matches: 4. The CDR3 loop reads CASSLRTGLNYGYTF. CDR3 DNA: TGTGCCAGCAGCTTACGGACAGGGCTTAACTATGGCTACACCTTC.

The rearrangement uses TRBV6-5 and TRBJ2-3, with 8 nucleotides matching TRBD2. V dropped 5 bases and J dropped 7; count of bases not matched to a gene: 11. The CDR3 is 15 residues long. Germline values: CDR1 MNHEY, CDR2 SVGAGI. DNA of the CDR3: TGTGCCAGCAGTCATAGCCTCGGGGGGGAAAATACGCAGTATTTT. Translation gives CASSHSLGGENTQYF.

The chain is built from TRBV4-2 and TRBJ2-5; D is possibly TRBD2 (6 bases). The CDR3 is made up of 17 amino acids. CDR1 is LGHNA and CDR2 is YNFKEQ in the germline V gene. The germline V and J ends were trimmed by 0 bases and 1 base, with 15 bases remaining between them. The CDR3 DNA reads as TGTGCCAGCAGCCAAGAATGGGGCGGGATGGGCCAAGAGACCCAGTACTTC. The encoded protein is CASSQEWGGMGQETQYF.

The chain has TRBV30 and TRBJ2-3; maybe TRBD2 (6 bases). Germline loops: CDR1 GTSNPN, CDR2 SVGIG (reference sequence). Trimming cost V 7 bases and J 0 bases, with 14 bases left between them. The CDR3 extends over 14 amino acids. The CDR3 DNA sequence: TGTGCCTACTCGGCGGGGTTTAGCACAGATACGCAGTATTTT. Translated, it gives CAYSAGFSTDTQYF.

The chain uses TRBV5-1 and TRBJ2-3; the D gene is possibly TRBD2 (6 bases). V was trimmed by 2 bases and J by 2 bases, leaving 15 bases between them. This CDR3 spans 16 amino acids. The germline V gene encodes CDR1 SGHRS and CDR2 YFSETQ. CDR3 in amino acids: CASSLGAGLPTDTQYF. The CDR3 DNA follows: TGCGCCAGCAGCTTAGGAGCGGGCCTACCCACAGATACGCAGTATTTT.

The rearrangement uses TRBV5-1 and TRBJ2-1, with TRBD1 matching 9 bases. V dropped 3 bases and J dropped 2; count of bases not matched to a gene: 3. CDR3 length: 15 amino acids. Germline values: CDR1 SGHRS, CDR2 YFSETQ. The CDR3 sequence is CASSSRQGAYNEQFF. The CDR3 DNA reads as TGCGCCAGCAGCTCAAGACAGGGGGCCTACAATGAGCAGTTCTTC.

This clone has a single count. The rearrangement links TRBV25-1 to TRBJ2-1; the D gene is possibly TRBD1 (6 bases). Trimming pared 5 bases from V and 1 base from J, leaving 12 bases between. The CDR3 covers 15 residues. The V gene's germline CDR1 is MGHDK and CDR2 SYGVNS. The CDR3 bases are TGTGCCAGCAGTAAGTTACAGGGTTCCTACAATGAGCAGTTCTTC. The encoded protein is CASSKLQGSYNEQFF.

J is TRBJ2-1 and V is TRBV28; 14 positions match TRBD2. Per the germline V gene, CDR1 is MDHEN and CDR2 is SYDVKM. The CDR3 loop spans 16 amino acids. V dropped 6 bases and J dropped 5; count of bases not matched to a gene: 6. This CDR3 reads CASSVRLAGGNNEQFF. For the CDR3, the DNA is TGTGCCAGCAGCGTCCGACTAGCGGGAGGGAACAATGAGCAGTTCTTC.

The rearrangement joins TRBV13 to TRBJ1-3; D is undetermined. The V gene's germline CDR1 is PRHDT and CDR2 FYEKMQ (reference sequence). V was cut by 1 base and J by 0 bases, with 7 bases left in between. The length of the CDR3 is 15 residues. The CDR3 is CASSLDSSSGNTIYF. The CDR3 DNA sequence: TGTGCCAGCAGCTTAGACTCGAGCTCTGGAAACACCATATATTTT.

This chain uses TRBV29-1 with TRBJ1-5; D not resolved. The germline V and J ends were trimmed by 6 bases and 0 bases, with 9 bases remaining between them. Germline CDR1 SQVTM, CDR2 ANQGSEA. This CDR3 contains 13 residues. CDR3 in amino acids: CSVSENSNQPQHF. Here the CDR3 DNA reads TGCAGCGTGTCAGAAAATAGCAATCAGCCCCAGCATTTT.

The chain uses TRBV6-5 and TRBJ1-1; D gene unclear. Germline V lookup: CDR1 MNHEY, CDR2 SVGAGI. Trimming removed 6 bases from V and 1 base from J, with 9 bases in between. The CDR3 is 13 residues long. In nucleotides, the CDR3 is TGTGCCAGCAGCCTTACACGGAACACTGAAGCTTTCTTT. Residues: CASSLTRNTEAFF.

The J gene is TRBJ1-2, the V gene TRBV6-4, with 11 positions matching TRBD1. V dropped 2 bases and J dropped 7; count of bases not matched to a gene: 3. Germline V CDR1 and CDR2: MRHNA, SNTAGT. The CDR3 runs to 14 residues. The CDR3 spells CASSDGQGAGGYTF. The CDR3 bases are TGTGCCAGCAGTGACGGACAGGGGGCTGGTGGCTACACCTTC.

CDR3 protein: CASSLPNRVAAQPQHF. As DNA, the CDR3 is TGTGCCAGCAGTTTACCTAACAGGGTTGCCGCTCAGCCCCAGCATTTT. The J gene is TRBJ1-5, the V gene TRBV28, with D tentatively TRBD1 (6 bases). CDR1 is MDHEN and CDR2 is SYDVKM in the germline V gene. V was shortened by 2 bases and J by 6 bases, with 17 bases between the two germline ends. This CDR3 has 16 residues.

The chain links TRBV5-6 to TRBJ1-6; 8 bases are shared with TRBD1. CDR3 length: 15 residues. Germline CDR1 SGHDT, CDR2 YYEEEE. Trimming removed 4 bases from V and 7 bases from J; junction bases left unmatched: 7. CDR3 bases: TGTGCCAGCAGCACAGACAGGGGCGCAAATTCACCCCTCCACTTT. Translated, it gives CASSTDRGANSPLHF.